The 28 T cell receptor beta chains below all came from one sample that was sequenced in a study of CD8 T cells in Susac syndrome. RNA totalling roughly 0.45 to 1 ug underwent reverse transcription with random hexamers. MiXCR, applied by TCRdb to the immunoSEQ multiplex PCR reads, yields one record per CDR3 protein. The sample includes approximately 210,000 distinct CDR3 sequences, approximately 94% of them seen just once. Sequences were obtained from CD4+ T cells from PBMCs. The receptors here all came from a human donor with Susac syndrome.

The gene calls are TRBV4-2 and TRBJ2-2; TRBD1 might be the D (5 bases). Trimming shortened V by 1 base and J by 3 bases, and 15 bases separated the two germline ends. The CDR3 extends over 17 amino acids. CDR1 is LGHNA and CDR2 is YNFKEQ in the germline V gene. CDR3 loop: CASSQVKFRVDTGELFF. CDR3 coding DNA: TGTGCCAGCAGCCAAGTTAAGTTCAGGGTTGACACCGGGGAGCTGTTTTTT.

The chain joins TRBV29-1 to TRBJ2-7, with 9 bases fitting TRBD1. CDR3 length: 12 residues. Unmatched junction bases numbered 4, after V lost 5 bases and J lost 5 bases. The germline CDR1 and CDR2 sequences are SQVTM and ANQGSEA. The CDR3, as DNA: TGCAGCGTTACAACAGGGGGCAACGAGCAGTACTTC. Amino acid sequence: CSVTTGGNEQYF.

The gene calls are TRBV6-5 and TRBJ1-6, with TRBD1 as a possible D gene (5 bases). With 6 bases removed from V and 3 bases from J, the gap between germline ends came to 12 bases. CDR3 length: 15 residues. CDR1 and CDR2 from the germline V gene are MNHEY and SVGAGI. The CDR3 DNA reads TGTGCCAGCAGACCCCGACAGAACTATAATTCACCCCTCCACTTT. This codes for CASRPRQNYNSPLHF.

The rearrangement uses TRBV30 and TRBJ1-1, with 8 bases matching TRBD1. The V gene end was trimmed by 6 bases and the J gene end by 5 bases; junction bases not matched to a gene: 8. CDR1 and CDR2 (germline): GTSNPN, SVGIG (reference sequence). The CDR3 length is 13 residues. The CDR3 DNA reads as TGTGCCTGTTACAGGGGGAGGGAAACTGAAGCTTTCTTT. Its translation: CACYRGRETEAFF. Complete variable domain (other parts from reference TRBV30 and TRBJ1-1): SQTIHQWPATLVQPVGSPLSLECTVEGTSNPNLYWYRQAAGRGLQLLFYSVGIGQISSEVPQNLSASRPQDRQFILSSKKLLLSDSGFYLCACYRGRETEAFFGQGTRLTVV.

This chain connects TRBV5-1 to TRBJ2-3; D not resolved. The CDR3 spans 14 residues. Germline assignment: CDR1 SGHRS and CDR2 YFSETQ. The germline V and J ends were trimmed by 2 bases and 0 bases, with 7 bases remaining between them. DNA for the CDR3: TGCGCCAGCAGCTTCGACACGAGCACAGATACGCAGTATTTT. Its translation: CASSFDTSTDTQYF.

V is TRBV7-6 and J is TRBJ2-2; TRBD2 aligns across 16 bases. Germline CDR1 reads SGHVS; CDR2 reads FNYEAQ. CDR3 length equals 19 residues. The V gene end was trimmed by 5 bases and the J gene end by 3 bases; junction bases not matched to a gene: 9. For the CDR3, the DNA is TGTGCCAGCAGCCTTCTTGGGACTAGCGGGGGGGCCGACACCGGGGAGCTGTTTTTT. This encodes CASSLLGTSGGADTGELFF.

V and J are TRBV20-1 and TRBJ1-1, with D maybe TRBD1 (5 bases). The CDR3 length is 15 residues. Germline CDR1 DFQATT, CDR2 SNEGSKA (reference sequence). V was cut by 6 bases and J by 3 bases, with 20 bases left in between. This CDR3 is CSAEQERATYTEAFF. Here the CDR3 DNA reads TGCAGTGCGGAACAGGAGCGCGCGACTTACACTGAAGCTTTCTTT.

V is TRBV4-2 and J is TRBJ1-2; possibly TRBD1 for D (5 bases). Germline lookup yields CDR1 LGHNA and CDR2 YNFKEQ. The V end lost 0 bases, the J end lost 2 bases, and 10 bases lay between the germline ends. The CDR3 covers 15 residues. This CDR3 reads CASSQDGQGNYGYTF. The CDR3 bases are TGTGCCAGCAGCCAAGATGGGCAGGGCAACTATGGCTACACCTTC.

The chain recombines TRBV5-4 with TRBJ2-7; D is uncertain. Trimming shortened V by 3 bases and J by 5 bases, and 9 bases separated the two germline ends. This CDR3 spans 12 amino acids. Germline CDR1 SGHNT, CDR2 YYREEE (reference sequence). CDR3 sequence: CASSSYPDEQYF. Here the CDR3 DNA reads TGTGCCAGCAGCTCATACCCCGACGAGCAGTACTTC.

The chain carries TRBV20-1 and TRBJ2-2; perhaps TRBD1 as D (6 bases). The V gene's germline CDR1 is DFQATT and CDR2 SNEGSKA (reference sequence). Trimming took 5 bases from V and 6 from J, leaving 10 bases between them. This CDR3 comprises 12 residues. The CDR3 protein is CSASQGPGELFF. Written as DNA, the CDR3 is TGCAGTGCTTCACAGGGCCCCGGGGAGCTGTTTTTT.

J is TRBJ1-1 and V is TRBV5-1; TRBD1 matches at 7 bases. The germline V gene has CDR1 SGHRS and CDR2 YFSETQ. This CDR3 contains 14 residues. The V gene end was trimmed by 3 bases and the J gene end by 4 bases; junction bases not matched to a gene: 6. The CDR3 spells CASSSVTGSTEAFF. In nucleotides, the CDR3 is TGCGCCAGCAGCTCGGTGACAGGGAGCACTGAAGCTTTCTTT. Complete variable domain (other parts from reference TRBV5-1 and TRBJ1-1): KAGVTQTPRYLIKTRGQQVTLSCSPISGHRSVSWYQQTPGQGLQFLFEYFSETQRNKGNFPGRFSGRQFSNSRSEMNVSTLELGDSALYLCASSSVTGSTEAFFGQGTRLTVV.

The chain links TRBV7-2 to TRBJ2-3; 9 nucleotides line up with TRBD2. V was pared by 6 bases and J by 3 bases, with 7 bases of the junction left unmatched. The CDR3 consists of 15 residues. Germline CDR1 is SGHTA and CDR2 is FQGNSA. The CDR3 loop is CASRPLAGGTDTQYF. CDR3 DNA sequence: TGTGCCAGCAGGCCGCTTGCGGGGGGGACAGATACGCAGTATTTT.

CDR3 in DNA: TGCGCCAGCAGCCAAGGGCCAGTGCCCACCTACGAGCAGTACTTC. Amino acid sequence: CASSQGPVPTYEQYF. J is TRBJ2-7 and V is TRBV4-1; D call uncertain. V shed 1 base and J shed 2 bases, with 12 bases lying between them. This CDR3 comprises 15 residues. The germline V gene encodes CDR1 MGHRA and CDR2 YSYEKL.

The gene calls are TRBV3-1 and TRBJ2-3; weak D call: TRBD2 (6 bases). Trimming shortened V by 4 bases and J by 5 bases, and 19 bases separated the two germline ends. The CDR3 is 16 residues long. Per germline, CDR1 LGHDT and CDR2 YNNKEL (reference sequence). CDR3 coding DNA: TGTGCCAGCAGCCCTCCGGGACTCGGATTTTTAGATACGCAGTATTTT. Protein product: CASSPPGLGFLDTQYF.

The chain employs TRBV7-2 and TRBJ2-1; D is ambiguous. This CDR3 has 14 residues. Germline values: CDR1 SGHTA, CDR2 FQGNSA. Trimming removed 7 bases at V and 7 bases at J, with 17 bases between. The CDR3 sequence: CASTARWSKNEQFF. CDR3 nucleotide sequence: TGTGCCAGCACGGCACGTTGGTCAAAGAATGAGCAGTTCTTC.

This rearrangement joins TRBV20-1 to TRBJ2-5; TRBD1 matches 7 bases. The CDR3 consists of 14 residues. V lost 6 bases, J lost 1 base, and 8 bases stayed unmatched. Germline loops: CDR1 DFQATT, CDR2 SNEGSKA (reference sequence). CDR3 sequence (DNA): TGCAGTGCCTCCGATGGGACAGTCCAAGAGACCCAGTACTTC. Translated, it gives CSASDGTVQETQYF.

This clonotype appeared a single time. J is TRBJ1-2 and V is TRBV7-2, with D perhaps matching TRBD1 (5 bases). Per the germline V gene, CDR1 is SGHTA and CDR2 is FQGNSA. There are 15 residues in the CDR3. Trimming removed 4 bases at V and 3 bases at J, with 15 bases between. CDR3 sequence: CASSSQRGGDYGYTF. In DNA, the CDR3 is TGTGCCAGCAGCTCCCAGCGGGGCGGGGACTATGGCTACACCTTC.

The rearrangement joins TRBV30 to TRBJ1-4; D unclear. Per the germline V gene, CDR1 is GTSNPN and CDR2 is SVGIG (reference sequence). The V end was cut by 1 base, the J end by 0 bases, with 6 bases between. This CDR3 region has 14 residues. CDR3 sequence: CAWSGPTTNEKLFF. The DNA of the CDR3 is TGTGCCTGGAGTGGTCCGACAACTAATGAAAAACTGTTTTTT.

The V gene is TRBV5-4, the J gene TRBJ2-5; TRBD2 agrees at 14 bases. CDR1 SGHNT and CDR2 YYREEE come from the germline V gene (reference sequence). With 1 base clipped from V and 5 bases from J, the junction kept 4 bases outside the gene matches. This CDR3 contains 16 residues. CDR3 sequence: CASSLRLAGGMETQYF. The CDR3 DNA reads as TGTGCCAGCAGCTTGCGACTAGCGGGGGGGATGGAGACCCAGTACTTC.

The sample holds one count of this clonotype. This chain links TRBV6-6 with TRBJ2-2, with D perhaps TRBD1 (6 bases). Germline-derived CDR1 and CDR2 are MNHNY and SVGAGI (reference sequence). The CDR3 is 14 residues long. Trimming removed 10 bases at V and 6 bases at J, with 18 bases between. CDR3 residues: CAILDRLGAGELFF. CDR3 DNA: TGTGCCATACTAGACAGGTTGGGGGCCGGGGAGCTGTTTTTT.

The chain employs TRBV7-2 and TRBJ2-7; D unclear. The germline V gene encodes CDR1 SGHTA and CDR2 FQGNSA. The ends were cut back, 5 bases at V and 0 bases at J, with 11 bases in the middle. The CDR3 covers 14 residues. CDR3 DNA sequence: TGTGCCAGCAGCCGCAGGAGCCTCTCCTACGAGCAGTACTTC. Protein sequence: CASSRRSLSYEQYF. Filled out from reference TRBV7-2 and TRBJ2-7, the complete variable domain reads GAGVSQSPSNKVTEKGKDVELRCDPISGHTALYWYRQSLGQGLEFLIYFQGNSAPDKSGLPSDRFSAERTGGSVSTLTIQRTQQEDSAVYLCASSRRSLSYEQYFGPGTRLTVT.

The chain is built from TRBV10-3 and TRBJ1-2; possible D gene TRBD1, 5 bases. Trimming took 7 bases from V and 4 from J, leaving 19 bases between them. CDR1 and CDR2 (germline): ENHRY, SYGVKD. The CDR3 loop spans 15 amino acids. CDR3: CAITPWDGGPYGYTF. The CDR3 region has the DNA TGTGCCATCACCCCTTGGGACGGAGGTCCCTATGGCTACACCTTC.

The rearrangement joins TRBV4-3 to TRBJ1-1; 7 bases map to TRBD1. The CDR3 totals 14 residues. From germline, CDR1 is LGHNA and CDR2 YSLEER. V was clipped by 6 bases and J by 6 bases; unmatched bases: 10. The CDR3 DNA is TGCGCCAGCAGAACAGGGGCGTACGGCGCTGAAGCTTTCTTT. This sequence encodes CASRTGAYGAEAFF.

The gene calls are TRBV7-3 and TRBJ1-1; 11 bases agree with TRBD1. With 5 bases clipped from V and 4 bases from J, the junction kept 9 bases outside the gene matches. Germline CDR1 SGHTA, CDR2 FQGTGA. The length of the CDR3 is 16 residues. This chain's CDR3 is CASSASGTGGSTEAFF. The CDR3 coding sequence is TGTGCCAGCAGCGCTTCCGGGACAGGGGGAAGCACTGAAGCTTTCTTT. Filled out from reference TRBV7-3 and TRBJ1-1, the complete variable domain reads GAGVSQTPSNKVTEKGKYVELRCDPISGHTALYWYRQSLGQGPEFLIYFQGTGAADDSGLPNDRFFAVRPEGSVSTLKIQRTERGDSAVYLCASSASGTGGSTEAFFGQGTRLTVV.

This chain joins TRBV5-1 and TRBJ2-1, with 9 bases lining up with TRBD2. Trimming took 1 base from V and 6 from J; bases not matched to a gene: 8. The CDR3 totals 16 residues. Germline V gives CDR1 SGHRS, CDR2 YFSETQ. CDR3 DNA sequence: TGCGCCAGCAGCTTGACGACTAGCGGATCCATCAATGAGCAGTTCTTC. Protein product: CASSLTTSGSINEQFF.

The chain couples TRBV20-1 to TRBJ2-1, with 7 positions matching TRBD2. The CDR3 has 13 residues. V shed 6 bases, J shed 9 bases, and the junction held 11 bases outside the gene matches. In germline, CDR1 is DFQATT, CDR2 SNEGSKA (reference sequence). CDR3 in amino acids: CSAPVVGGVEQFF. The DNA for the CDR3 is TGCAGTGCCCCGGTTGTGGGGGGGGTTGAGCAGTTCTTC.

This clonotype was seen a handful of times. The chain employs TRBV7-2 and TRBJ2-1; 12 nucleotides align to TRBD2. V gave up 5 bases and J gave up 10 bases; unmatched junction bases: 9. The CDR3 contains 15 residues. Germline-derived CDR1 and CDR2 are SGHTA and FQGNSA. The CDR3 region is CASSAQGLAGGEQFF. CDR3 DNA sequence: TGTGCCAGCAGCGCTCAAGGGCTAGCGGGGGGGGAGCAGTTCTTC.

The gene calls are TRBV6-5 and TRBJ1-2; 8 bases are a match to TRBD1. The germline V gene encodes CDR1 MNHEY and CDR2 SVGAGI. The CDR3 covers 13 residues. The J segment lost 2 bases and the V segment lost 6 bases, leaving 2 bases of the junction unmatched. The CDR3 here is CASRAGGNYGYTF. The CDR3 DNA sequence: TGTGCCAGCAGGGCAGGGGGCAACTATGGCTACACCTTC.